The sequence of this TCR beta chain was determined in a study of identical twins. Study-wide results and limits: There were fewer insertions in abundant cord blood beta clonotypes, but memory repertoires showed no such pattern.

In regard to this clonotype: Its antigen is unknown.

TCRdb ran MiXCR on the 5' RACE reads and lists one entry per CDR3 protein. This sample has about 300,000 distinct CDR3 sequences, with 9% to 15% found just once. The J segment lost 4 bases and the V segment lost 1 base, leaving 3 bases of the junction unmatched. Germline CDR1 and CDR2: DFQATT and SNEGSKA (reference sequence). There are 15 residues in the CDR3. The data were also submitted as part of a second study, on yellow fever vaccine responses in identical twins.

Sequencing was carried out using CD8+ T cells sorted from blood. V and J are TRBV20-1 and TRBJ2-5; 13 bases are shared with TRBD2. The sequence derives from a young woman in good health. The DNA of the CDR3 is TGCAGTGCTAGAGGTTGGACTAGCGGGAGAGAGACCCAGTACTTC. Protein: CSARGWTSGRETQYF.